One T cell receptor beta chain is described in this entry. Its antigen is unknown. Trimming removed 5 bases from V and 4 bases from J; junction bases left unmatched: 7. CDR1 SNHLY and CDR2 FYNNEI come from the germline V gene. The CDR3 is 14 residues long. The record originates from a study of siplizumab effects on memory and regulatory T cells. Clones were read by immunoSEQ multiplex PCR, and TCRdb kept only the in-frame ones, dropping some. This table holds roughly 92,000 clones, 85% to 95% found once. Regarding the study as a whole: Fewer alloreactive sequences mapped to unstimulated CD4+ memory cells under siplizumab. Proliferating Tregs in siplizumab cultures were never verified as suppressive. Naive T cells were seen as more diverse than memory cells and as major alloresponse contributors. Unstimulated subsets contained matches for only a minor fraction of alloreactive clones.

This clonotype was obtained from a human donor in good health. This sequence joins TRBV2 and TRBJ1-2; TRBD1 matches 7 bases. Specimen: non-Treg CD4+ T cells sorted from blood. The DNA for the CDR3 is TGTGCCAGCAGTCGGGACAGTCATCCCTATGGCTACACCTTC. Protein product: CASSRDSHPYGYTF.